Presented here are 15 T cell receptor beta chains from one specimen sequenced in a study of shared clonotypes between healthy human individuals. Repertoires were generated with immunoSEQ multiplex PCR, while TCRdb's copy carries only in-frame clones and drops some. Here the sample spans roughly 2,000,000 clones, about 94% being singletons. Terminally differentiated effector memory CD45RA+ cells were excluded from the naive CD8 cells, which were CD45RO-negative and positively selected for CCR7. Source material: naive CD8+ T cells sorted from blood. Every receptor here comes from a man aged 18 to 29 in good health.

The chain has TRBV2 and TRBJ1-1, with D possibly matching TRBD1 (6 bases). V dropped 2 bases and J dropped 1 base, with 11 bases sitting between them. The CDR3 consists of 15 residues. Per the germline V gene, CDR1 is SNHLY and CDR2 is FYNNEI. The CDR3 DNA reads TGTGCCAGCAGTGAACTCAGAGGGGGGAACACTGAAGCTTTCTTT. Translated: CASSELRGGNTEAFF. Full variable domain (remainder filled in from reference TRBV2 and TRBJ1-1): EPEVTQTPSHQVTQMGQEVILRCVPISNHLYFYWYRQILGQKVEFLVSFYNNEISEKSEIFDDQFSVERPDGSNFTLKIRSTKLEDSAMYFCASSELRGGNTEAFFGQGTRLTVV.

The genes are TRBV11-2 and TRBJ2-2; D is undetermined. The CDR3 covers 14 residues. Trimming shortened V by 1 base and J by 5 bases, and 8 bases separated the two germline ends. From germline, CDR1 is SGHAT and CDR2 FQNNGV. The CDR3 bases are TGTGCCAGCAGCTTAGTCGTGGGAACCGGGGAGCTGTTTTTT. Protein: CASSLVVGTGELFF.

DNA of the CDR3: TGTGCCAGTAGTATCGGGCGGACCTCCTACGAGCAGTACTTC. As protein: CASSIGRTSYEQYF. The V and J genes are TRBV19 and TRBJ2-7; no firm D call. There are 14 residues in the CDR3. Germline V gives CDR1 LNHDA, CDR2 SQIVND (reference sequence). The V end was cut by 3 bases, the J end by 0 bases, with 9 bases between.

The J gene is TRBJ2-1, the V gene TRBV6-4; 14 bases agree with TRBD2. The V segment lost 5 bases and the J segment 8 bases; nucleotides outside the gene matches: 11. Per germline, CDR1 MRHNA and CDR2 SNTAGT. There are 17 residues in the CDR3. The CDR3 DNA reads TGTGCCAGCAGTACCGGGACTAGCGGGAGCCTGAGGGATGAGCAGTTCTTC. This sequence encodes CASSTGTSGSLRDEQFF.

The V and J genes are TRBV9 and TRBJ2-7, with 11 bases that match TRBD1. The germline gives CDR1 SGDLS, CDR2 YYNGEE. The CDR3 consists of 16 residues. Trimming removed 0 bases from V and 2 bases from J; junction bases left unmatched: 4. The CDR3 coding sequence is TGTGCCAGCAGCGTAGGCCCGGGACAGGGGGCCTACGAGCAGTACTTC. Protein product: CASSVGPGQGAYEQYF.

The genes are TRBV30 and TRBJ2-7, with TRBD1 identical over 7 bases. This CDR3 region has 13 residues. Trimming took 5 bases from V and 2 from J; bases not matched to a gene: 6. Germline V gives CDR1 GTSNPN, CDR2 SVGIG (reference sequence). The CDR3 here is CAWHLTGTYEQYF. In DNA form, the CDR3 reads TGTGCCTGGCACTTGACAGGGACCTACGAGCAGTACTTC.

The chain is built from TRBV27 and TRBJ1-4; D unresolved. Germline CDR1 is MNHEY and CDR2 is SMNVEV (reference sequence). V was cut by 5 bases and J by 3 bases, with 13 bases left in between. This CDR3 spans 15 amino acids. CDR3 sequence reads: CASSTYTTANEKLFF. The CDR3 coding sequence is TGTGCCAGCAGTACGTACACCACGGCTAATGAAAAACTGTTTTTT. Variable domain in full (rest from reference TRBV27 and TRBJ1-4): EAQVTQNPRYLITVTGKKLTVTCSQNMNHEYMSWYRQDPGLGLRQIYYSMNVEVTDKGDVPEGYKVSRKEKRNFPLILESPSPNQTSLYFCASSTYTTANEKLFFGSGTQLSVL.

In DNA form, the CDR3 reads TGTGCCAGCAGCGAGGACAGGGGCACCTATGGCTACACCTTC. This encodes CASSEDRGTYGYTF. The chain recombines TRBV13 with TRBJ1-2; 9 bases align to TRBD1. Germline V gene sequence: CDR1 PRHDT, CDR2 FYEKMQ (reference sequence). Trimming cost V 5 bases and J 4 bases; bases outside gene matches: 5. The CDR3 has 14 residues.

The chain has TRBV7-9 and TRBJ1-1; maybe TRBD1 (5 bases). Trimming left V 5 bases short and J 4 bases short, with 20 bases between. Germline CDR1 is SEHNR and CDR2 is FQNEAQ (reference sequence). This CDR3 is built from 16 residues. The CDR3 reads CASSHAVGGKGTEAFF. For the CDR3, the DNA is TGTGCCAGCAGCCACGCGGTCGGGGGGAAGGGCACTGAAGCTTTCTTT.

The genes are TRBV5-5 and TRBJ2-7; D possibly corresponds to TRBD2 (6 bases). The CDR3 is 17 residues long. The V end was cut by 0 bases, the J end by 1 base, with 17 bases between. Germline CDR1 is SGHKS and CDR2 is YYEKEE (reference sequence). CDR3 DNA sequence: TGTGCCAGCAGCTTGGGGGCGGGGATCCCACCGTCCTACGAGCAGTACTTC. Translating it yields CASSLGAGIPPSYEQYF.

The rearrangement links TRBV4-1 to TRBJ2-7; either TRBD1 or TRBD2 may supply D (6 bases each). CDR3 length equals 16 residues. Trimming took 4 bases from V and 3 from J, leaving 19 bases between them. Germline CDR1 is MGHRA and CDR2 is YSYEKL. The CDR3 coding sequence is TGCGCCAGCAGCCCCCGGGGGACACCGAAGGACTACGAGCAGTACTTC. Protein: CASSPRGTPKDYEQYF.

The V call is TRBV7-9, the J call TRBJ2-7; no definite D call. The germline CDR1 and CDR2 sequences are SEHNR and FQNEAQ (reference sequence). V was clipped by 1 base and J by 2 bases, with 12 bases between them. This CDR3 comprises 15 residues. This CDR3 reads CASSLGVGTAYEQYF. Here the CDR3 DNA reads TGTGCCAGCAGCTTAGGGGTAGGCACAGCCTACGAGCAGTACTTC.

CDR3 region: CASTELATNEKLFF. CDR3 coding DNA: TGCGCCAGCACAGAACTAGCAACTAATGAAAAACTGTTTTTT. The chain employs TRBV4-1 and TRBJ1-4; D gene unclear. In germline, CDR1 is MGHRA, CDR2 YSYEKL. Deletions cut 7 bases from V and 0 bases from J, with 9 bases between. This CDR3 has 14 residues.

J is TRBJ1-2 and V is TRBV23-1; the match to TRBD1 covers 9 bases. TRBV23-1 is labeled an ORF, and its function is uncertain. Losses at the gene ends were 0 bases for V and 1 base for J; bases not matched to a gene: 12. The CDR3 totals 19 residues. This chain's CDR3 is CASSQSQGTRDRVNYGYTF. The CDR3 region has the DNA TGCGCCAGCAGTCAATCGCAGGGGACCCGGGACAGGGTTAACTATGGCTACACCTTC.

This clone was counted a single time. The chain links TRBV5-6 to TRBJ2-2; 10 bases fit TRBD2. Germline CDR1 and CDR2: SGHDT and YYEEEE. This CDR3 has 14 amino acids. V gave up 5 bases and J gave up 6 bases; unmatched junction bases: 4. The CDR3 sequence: CASSQREGPGELFF. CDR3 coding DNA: TGTGCCAGCAGTCAGCGGGAGGGCCCCGGGGAGCTGTTTTTT.